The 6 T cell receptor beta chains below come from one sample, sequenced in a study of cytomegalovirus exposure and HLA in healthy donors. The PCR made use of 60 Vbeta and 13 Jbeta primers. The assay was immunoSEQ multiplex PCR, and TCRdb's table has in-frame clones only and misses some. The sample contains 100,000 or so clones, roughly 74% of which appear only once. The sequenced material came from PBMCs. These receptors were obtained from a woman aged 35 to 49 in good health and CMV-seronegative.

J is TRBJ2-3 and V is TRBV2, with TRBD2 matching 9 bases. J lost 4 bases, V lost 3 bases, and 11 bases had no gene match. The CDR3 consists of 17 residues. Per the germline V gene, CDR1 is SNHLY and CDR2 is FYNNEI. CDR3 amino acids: CASSDPASGESPDTQYF. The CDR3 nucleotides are TGTGCCAGCAGTGACCCGGCTAGCGGGGAATCACCAGATACGCAGTATTTT.

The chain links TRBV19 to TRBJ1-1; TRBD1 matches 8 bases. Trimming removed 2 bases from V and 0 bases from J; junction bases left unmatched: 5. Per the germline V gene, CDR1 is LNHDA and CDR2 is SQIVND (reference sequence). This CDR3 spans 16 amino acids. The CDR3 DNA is TGTGCCAGTAGTATACAGGGGGCCTCCGTGAACACTGAAGCTTTCTTT. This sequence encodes CASSIQGASVNTEAFF.

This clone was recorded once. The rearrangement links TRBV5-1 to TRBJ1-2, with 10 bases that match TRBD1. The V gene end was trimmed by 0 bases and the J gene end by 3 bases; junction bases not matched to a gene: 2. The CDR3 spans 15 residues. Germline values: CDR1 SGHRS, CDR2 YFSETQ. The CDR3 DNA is TGCGCCAGCAGCTTGGGGACAGGGGGGTACTATGGCTACACCTTC. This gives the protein CASSLGTGGYYGYTF.

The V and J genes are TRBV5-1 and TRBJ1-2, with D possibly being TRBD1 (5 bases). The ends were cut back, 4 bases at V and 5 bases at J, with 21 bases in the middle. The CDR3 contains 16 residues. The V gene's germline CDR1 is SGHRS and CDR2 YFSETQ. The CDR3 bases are TGCGCCAGCAGCAAAGGGACTTCCGCGCGGCCTTATGGCTACACCTTC. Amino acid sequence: CASSKGTSARPYGYTF.

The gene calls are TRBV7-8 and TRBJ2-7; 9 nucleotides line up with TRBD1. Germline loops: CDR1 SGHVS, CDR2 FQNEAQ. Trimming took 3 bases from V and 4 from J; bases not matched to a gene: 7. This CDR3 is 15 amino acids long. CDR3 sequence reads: CASSLWTGVGYEQYF. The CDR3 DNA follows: TGTGCCAGCAGCTTGTGGACAGGGGTAGGATACGAGCAGTACTTC.

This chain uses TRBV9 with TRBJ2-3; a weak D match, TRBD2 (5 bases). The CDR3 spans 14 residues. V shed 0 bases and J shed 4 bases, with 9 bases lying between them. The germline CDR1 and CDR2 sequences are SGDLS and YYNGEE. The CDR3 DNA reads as TGTGCCAGCAGCGTAGGTAGCGCGGCAGATACGCAGTATTTT. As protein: CASSVGSAADTQYF.